The TCR beta chain described here comes from a study of T cell repertoires in aging, cancer and after chemotherapy. Looking at the study overall: The full dataset contained millions of TCR reads.

Amplification of TCR beta used genomic DNA extracted from peripheral blood. TRB rearrangements spanning V, D and J were amplified using mixed TRB-A/B primers. In TCRdb, the multiplex PCR reads were re-called with MiXCR into one record per CDR3 protein. The table has nearly 11,000 distinct CDR3 sequences, about 45% seen once. J lost 1 base, V lost 1 base, and 1 base had no gene match. The CDR3 sequence is 14 residues long. CDR1 is DFQATT and CDR2 is SNEGSKA in the germline V gene (reference sequence). Input material: blood. The chain uses TRBV20-1 and TRBJ2-7; 10 nucleotides agree with TRBD2. This TCR was recovered from a human donor in good health. In DNA, the CDR3 is TGCAGTGCTAGAGGGACTAGCGGATCCTACGAGCAGTACTTC. Amino acids: CSARGTSGSYEQYF.